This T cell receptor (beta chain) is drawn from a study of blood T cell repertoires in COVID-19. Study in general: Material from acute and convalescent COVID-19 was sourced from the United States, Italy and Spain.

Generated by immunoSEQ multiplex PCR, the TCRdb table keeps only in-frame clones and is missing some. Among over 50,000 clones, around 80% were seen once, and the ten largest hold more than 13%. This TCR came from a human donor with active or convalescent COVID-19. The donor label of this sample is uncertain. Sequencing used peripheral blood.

DNA of the CDR3: TGTGCCAGCCCCCCGACTAGCGGGGGCCAAGAGACCCAGTACTTC. Protein: CASPPTSGGQETQYF. The V call is TRBV28, the J call TRBJ2-5; 12 bases map to TRBD2. V lost 8 bases, J lost 1 base, and 5 bases stayed unmatched. The CDR3 runs to 15 residues. Looked up from germline, CDR1 is MDHEN and CDR2 is SYDVKM.